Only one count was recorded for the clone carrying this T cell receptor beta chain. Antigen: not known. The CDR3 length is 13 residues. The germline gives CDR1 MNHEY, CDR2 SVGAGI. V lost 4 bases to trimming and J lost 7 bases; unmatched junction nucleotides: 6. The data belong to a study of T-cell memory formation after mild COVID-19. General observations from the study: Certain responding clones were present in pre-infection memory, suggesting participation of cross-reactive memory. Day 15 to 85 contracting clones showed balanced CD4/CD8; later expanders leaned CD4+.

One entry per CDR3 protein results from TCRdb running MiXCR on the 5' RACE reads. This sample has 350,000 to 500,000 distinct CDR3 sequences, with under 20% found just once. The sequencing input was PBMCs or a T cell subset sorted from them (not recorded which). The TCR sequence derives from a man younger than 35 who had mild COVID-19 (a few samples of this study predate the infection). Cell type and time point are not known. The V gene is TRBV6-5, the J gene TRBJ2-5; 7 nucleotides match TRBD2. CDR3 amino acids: CASSSPGGGTQYF. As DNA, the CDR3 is TGTGCCAGCAGTTCGCCGGGGGGTGGGACCCAGTACTTC.